This T cell receptor (beta chain) was sequenced for a study of T cell responses to AZD1222 COVID-19 vaccine. Generated by immunoSEQ multiplex PCR, the TCRdb table keeps only in-frame clones and is missing some. The table lists 95,000 to 150,000 clones, 75% to 90% of them singletons. This clone was recorded only once. Its antigen is currently unknown. Findings and caveats of the study: Donors were largely white British and mainly female; clonal diversity was possibly underestimated. It was only 6 or 7 AZD1222 recipients who were seropositive at baseline.

The source of this sequence is an adult in good health. The material sequenced was peripheral blood, taken on day 0 of AZD1222 vaccination.

The CDR3: CASSLVQAGTSNQPQHF. CDR3 coding DNA: TGTGCCAGCAGCTTAGTACAAGCAGGGACTAGCAATCAGCCCCAGCATTTT. This rearrangement joins TRBV11-2 to TRBJ1-5; tentative D call: TRBD1 (5 bases). Germline assignment: CDR1 SGHAT and CDR2 FQNNGV. Trimming removed 1 base at V and 0 bases at J, with 13 bases between. CDR3 length: 17 residues.